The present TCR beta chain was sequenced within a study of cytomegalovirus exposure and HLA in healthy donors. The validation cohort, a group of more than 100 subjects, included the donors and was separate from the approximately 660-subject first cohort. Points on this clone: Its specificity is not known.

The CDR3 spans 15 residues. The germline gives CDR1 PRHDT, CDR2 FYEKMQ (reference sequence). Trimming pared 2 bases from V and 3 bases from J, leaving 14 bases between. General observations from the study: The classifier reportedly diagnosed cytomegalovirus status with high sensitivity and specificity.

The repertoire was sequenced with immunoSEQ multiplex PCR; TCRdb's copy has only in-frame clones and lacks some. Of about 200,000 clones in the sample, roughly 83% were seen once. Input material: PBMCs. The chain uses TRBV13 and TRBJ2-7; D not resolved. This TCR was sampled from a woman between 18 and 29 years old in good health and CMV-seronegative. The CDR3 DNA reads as TGTGCCAGCAGCTTAAGGGCGGATGGTTTCTACGAGCAGTACTTC. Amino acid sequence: CASSLRADGFYEQYF.